This entry is about one T cell receptor (beta chain). Its matching antigen is unknown. This entry belongs to a study of vaccination effects on CD4 cells after COVID-19. Findings and limits, study-wide: From healthy vaccinees, only 1 of 255 vaccine-induced clones also reacted to common cold coronaviruses.

The CDR3 consists of 14 residues. The V end lost 5 bases, the J end lost 1 base, and 9 bases lay between the germline ends. CDR1 and CDR2 from the germline V gene are MNHEY and SVGAGI. Cells that had been cultured for roughly ten days were the source of isolated CD4+ T cells. BNT162b2 vaccine or mRNA-1273 vaccine was given to participants in two doses. Assay: immunoSEQ multiplex PCR; the TCRdb copy retains only in-frame clones and omits some. Of tens of thousands of clones listed, 73% are singletons. Sample: CD4+ T cells from PBMCs cultured without peptide, taken after COVID-19 vaccination. V and J are TRBV6-5 and TRBJ2-1; weak D call: TRBD1 (5 bases). This TCR was sampled from a human donor who received a COVID-19 vaccine. CDR3 loop: CASSPGLSYNEQFF. The CDR3 DNA is TGTGCCAGCAGTCCAGGGTTGTCCTACAATGAGCAGTTCTTC.